The 23 T cell receptor beta chains given below trace back to one sample, sequenced in a study of siplizumab effects on memory and regulatory T cells. Profiling relied on immunoSEQ multiplex PCR, and the TCRdb table lists in-frame clones only, not all of them. Of around 7,400 clones listed, roughly 70% are singletons. The sequencing input was effector memory CD8+ T cells sorted from blood. Specified subset: unstimulated CD8+ effector memory T cells. All receptors come from a human donor in good health.

This clone was counted a single time. The chain carries TRBV29-1 and TRBJ2-5; no clear D. CDR1 and CDR2 (germline): SQVTM, ANQGSEA. The ends were cut back, 7 bases at V and 5 bases at J, with 14 bases in the middle. The CDR3 totals 12 residues. CDR3 protein: CSGRELGETQYF. The CDR3 DNA reads TGCAGCGGCCGTGAGTTGGGGGAGACCCAGTACTTC.

In regard to this clone: A far larger clone is only one base removed, so a read error is likely. The CDR3 protein is CASKGVNTEAFF. The CDR3 coding sequence is TGTGCCAGCAAGGGAGTGAACACTGAAGCTTTCTTT. The chain uses TRBV5-6 and TRBJ1-1; no clear D. Germline CDR1 SGHDT, CDR2 YYEEEE. The CDR3 contains 12 residues. With 6 bases removed from V and 0 bases from J, the gap between germline ends came to 6 bases.

The chain has TRBV6-5 and TRBJ1-2, with 10 positions matching TRBD1. J lost 6 bases, V lost 4 bases, and 5 bases had no gene match. CDR1 and CDR2 (germline): MNHEY, SVGAGI. The CDR3 covers 14 residues. CDR3 amino acids: CASSFGTGVNGYTF. The CDR3 region has the DNA TGTGCCAGCAGTTTTGGGACAGGGGTCAATGGCTACACCTTC.

V and J are TRBV9 and TRBJ2-5; the D gene could be TRBD1 or TRBD2 (5 bases each). With 0 bases removed from V and 4 bases from J, the gap between germline ends came to 13 bases. Germline CDR1 is SGDLS and CDR2 is YYNGEE. The CDR3 is made up of 15 amino acids. The CDR3: CASSVAGTQRETQYF. The CDR3 DNA follows: TGTGCCAGCAGCGTAGCGGGGACGCAAAGAGAGACCCAGTACTTC.

The chain has TRBV7-6 and TRBJ2-5; TRBD2 aligns across 10 bases. Germline-derived CDR1 and CDR2 are SGHVS and FNYEAQ. There are 15 residues in the CDR3. J lost 2 bases, V lost 5 bases, and 5 bases had no gene match. CDR3 DNA: TGTGCCAGCAGCGCGACTAGCGGGCATCAAGAGACCCAGTACTTC. It codes for CASSATSGHQETQYF.

The chain combines TRBV29-1 with TRBJ2-7; 10 positions match TRBD1. CDR1 and CDR2 from the germline V gene are SQVTM and ANQGSEA. V was pared by 8 bases and J by 0 bases, with 4 bases of the junction left unmatched. This CDR3 comprises 13 residues. In DNA form, the CDR3 reads TGCAGCACGACAGGGGGCAGCTCCTACGAGCAGTACTTC. As protein: CSTTGGSSYEQYF.

Only one count was recorded for this clone. The J gene is TRBJ2-5, the V gene TRBV7-2, with D possibly being TRBD1 or TRBD2 (6 bases each). This CDR3 has 17 residues. V was trimmed by 4 bases and J by 6 bases, leaving 24 bases between them. CDR1 and CDR2 (germline): SGHTA, FQGNSA. Written as DNA, the CDR3 is TGTGCCAGCAGCTCCCCGCGGGGCAGGGGATTCCCAAAGACCCAGTACTTC. This translates into CASSSPRGRGFPKTQYF.

By share of the sample, this clone is medium-sized. The chain uses TRBV7-9 and TRBJ1-5, with D hard to call. There are 16 residues in the CDR3. V was trimmed by 5 bases and J by 4 bases, leaving 18 bases between them. CDR1 and CDR2 (germline): SEHNR, FQNEAQ (reference sequence). The CDR3 coding sequence is TGTGCCAGCAGCCTCGGAGGTCCTGCCCTTAATCAGCCCCAGCATTTT. This sequence encodes CASSLGGPALNQPQHF.

The V and J genes are TRBV4-2 and TRBJ2-5, with D perhaps being TRBD1 or TRBD2 (5 bases each). This CDR3 region has 14 residues. Germline V gene data show CDR1 as LGHNA and CDR2 as YNFKEQ. Trimming cost V 6 bases and J 5 bases, with 16 bases left between them. For the CDR3, the DNA is TGTGCCAGCAGTCGAGGGGACGCCGGGGAGACCCAGTACTTC. Translating gives CASSRGDAGETQYF.

The chain links TRBV11-3 to TRBJ1-1; D not certain. Trimming took 0 bases from V and 4 from J, leaving 6 bases between them. Germline CDR1 is SGHNT and CDR2 is YENEEA. The CDR3 is 13 amino acids. CDR3 coding DNA: TGTGCCAGCAGCTTAGATCGTGGCACTGAAGCTTTCTTT. Protein sequence: CASSLDRGTEAFF.

The rearrangement links TRBV7-3 to TRBJ2-3, with a tentative D call TRBD2 (6 bases). Germline V CDR1 and CDR2: SGHTA, FQGTGA. V was shortened by 2 bases and J by 4 bases, with 13 bases between the two germline ends. The CDR3 consists of 15 residues. CDR3 sequence reads: CASSLGGRLSDTQYF. CDR3 coding DNA: TGTGCCAGCAGCTTAGGGGGGAGGCTTTCAGATACGCAGTATTTT.

V usage is TRBV5-1 and J usage is TRBJ1-1; TRBD1 matches 7 bases. V shed 4 bases, J shed 6 bases, and the junction held 9 bases outside the gene matches. Germline V gene sequence: CDR1 SGHRS, CDR2 YFSETQ. CDR3 length: 14 amino acids. The DNA for the CDR3 is TGCGCCAGCAGCGACACCTCCAGGGGGGCTGAAGCTTTCTTT. Protein product: CASSDTSRGAEAFF.

The rearrangement joins TRBV27 to TRBJ2-2; 9 bases align to TRBD2. The V gene's germline CDR1 is MNHEY and CDR2 SMNVEV (reference sequence). The junction had 10 bases not matched to a gene; V was cut back by 2 bases and J by 3 bases. The CDR3 spans 18 residues. Here the CDR3 reads CASSLGLAGDTDTGELFF. The CDR3 DNA is TGTGCCAGCAGTTTAGGGTTAGCGGGAGACACCGACACCGGGGAGCTGTTTTTT.

The CDR3 region has the DNA TGTGCCAGCAGCTTAAACAGCGCGAACACCGGGGAGCTGTTTTTT. Residues: CASSLNSANTGELFF. This sequence joins TRBV7-3 and TRBJ2-2; no clear D. This CDR3 is 15 amino acids long. Trimming removed 1 base at V and 0 bases at J, with 6 bases between. CDR1 is SGHTA, CDR2 FQGTGA, per germline.

The rearrangement uses TRBV5-4 and TRBJ1-2, with 8 positions matching TRBD1. Germline CDR1 SGHNT, CDR2 YYREEE (reference sequence). The CDR3 contains 15 residues. The trim removed 4 bases at V and 3 bases at J, leaving 8 bases unmatched. The CDR3 bases are TGTGCCAGCAGCAATCCGGGGACAGGACACTATGGCTACACCTTC. This translates into CASSNPGTGHYGYTF.

The chain employs TRBV9 and TRBJ1-6, with 7 bases lining up with TRBD1. This CDR3 is 11 amino acids long. V shed 4 bases, J shed 16 bases, and the junction held 5 bases outside the gene matches. Germline CDR1 and CDR2: SGDLS and YYNGEE. Written as DNA, the CDR3 is TGTGCCAGCAGCTCCCCAGGGGGTCTCCACTTT. It specifies CASSSPGGLHF.

The rearrangement links TRBV6-1 to TRBJ2-7; D may match TRBD1 or TRBD2 (5 bases each). CDR1 and CDR2 (germline): MNHNS, SASEGT. Trimming stripped 4 bases from V and 7 bases from J, with 14 bases between. CDR3 length equals 13 residues. Written as DNA, the CDR3 is TGTGCCAGCAGTGGAGGGGCGCAAAATGAGCAGTACTTC. It specifies CASSGGAQNEQYF.

CDR3 residues: CASSLTGGGETQYF. CDR3 nucleotide sequence: TGTGCCAGCAGTTTAACAGGGGGCGGGGAGACCCAGTACTTC. V usage is TRBV27 and J usage is TRBJ2-5; 9 bases agree with TRBD1. The CDR3 is 14 residues long. Trimming cost V 2 bases and J 5 bases; bases outside gene matches: 3. Germline V lookup: CDR1 MNHEY, CDR2 SMNVEV (reference sequence).

The V call is TRBV19, the J call TRBJ1-1; no clear D. V was pared by 2 bases and J by 1 base, with 14 bases between. Germline CDR1 and CDR2: LNHDA and SQIVND (reference sequence). This CDR3 comprises 16 residues. The CDR3 loop is CASSIKSGLKNTEAFF. CDR3 DNA: TGTGCCAGTAGTATAAAATCGGGCCTAAAGAACACTGAAGCTTTCTTT.

The rearrangement uses TRBV5-1 and TRBJ2-7, with 7 bases identical to TRBD2. The CDR3 is made up of 15 amino acids. Trimming cost V 0 bases and J 7 bases; bases outside gene matches: 10. Germline lookup yields CDR1 SGHRS and CDR2 YFSETQ. The CDR3 loop is CASSLAGREVGEQYF. CDR3 bases: TGCGCCAGCAGCTTGGCCGGTCGGGAGGTTGGTGAGCAGTACTTC.

The V call is TRBV11-3, the J call TRBJ2-7; a weak D match, TRBD2 (6 bases). The germline gives CDR1 SGHNT, CDR2 YENEEA. Between the trimmed V and J ends, which lost 5 bases and 6 bases, there was a span of 14 bases. This CDR3 region has 13 residues. In DNA form, the CDR3 reads TGTGCCAGCAGCACTTGGGCGGGGAGCGAGCAGTACTTC. Protein sequence: CASSTWAGSEQYF.

The chain combines TRBV7-9 with TRBJ2-3, with D perhaps given as TRBD1 or TRBD2 (6 bases each). The CDR3 extends over 17 amino acids. Looked up from germline, CDR1 is SEHNR and CDR2 is FQNEAQ (reference sequence). The V gene lost 0 bases and the J gene lost 0 bases, with 13 bases spanning the gap. This chain's CDR3 is CASSLALTGLSTDTQYF. The CDR3 DNA follows: TGTGCCAGCAGCTTAGCGTTGACAGGACTAAGCACAGATACGCAGTATTTT.

This chain connects TRBV4-3 to TRBJ2-1, with TRBD2 as a possible D gene (6 bases). V was shortened by 0 bases and J by 9 bases, with 18 bases between the two germline ends. The germline V gene encodes CDR1 LGHNA and CDR2 YSLEER. The CDR3 covers 16 residues. CDR3 nucleotide sequence: TGCGCCAGCAGCCAAGAAAGTCTGGAGGCCGGGAGTGAGCAGTTCTTC. It specifies CASSQESLEAGSEQFF.